Listed below are T cell receptor beta chains from one sample, sequenced in a study of blood T cell repertoires in COVID-19. The assay was immunoSEQ multiplex PCR, and TCRdb's table has in-frame clones only and misses some. In the table there are 200,000 to 250,000 clones, 85% to 90% of which are singletons. The sample was peripheral blood. The receptors come from a man aged 55 to 70 with acute or convalescent COVID-19. Each CDR3 is given without its conserved first and last residue. Part of the rows lack a size; the others show once, few, many or a class for expanded clones.

clone size: NA; V gene: TRBV24-1; CDR3 protein: ATSDTGTGVGDTQY
clone size: NA; V gene: TRBV11-2; CDR3 protein: ASSLDTFGGRVANYGYT
clone size: NA; V gene: TRBV5-6; CDR3 protein: ASGDGREEGYT
clone size: NA; V gene: TRBV30; CDR3 protein: AWGQGGIGAGELF
clone size: NA; V gene: TRBV4-2; CDR3 protein: ASSDRLEASNEKLF
clone size: NA; V gene: TRBV3-1/TRBV3-2; CDR3 protein: ASSQTGGQGDYGYT
clone size: NA; V gene: TRBV29-1; CDR3 protein: SGSRDGSDTQY
clone size: once; V gene: TRBV28; CDR3 protein: ASRTFSYEQY
clone size: NA; V gene: TRBV7-6; CDR3 protein: ASSLVVRSVGNTIY
clone size: NA; V gene: TRBV5-5; CDR3 protein: ASSREKGRETQY
clone size: NA; V gene: TRBV28; CDR3 protein: ASSPDRVNYGYT
clone size: once; V gene: TRBV5-6; CDR3 protein: ASSRPLAGAYNEQF
clone size: NA; V gene: TRBV29-1; CDR3 protein: SVEGGGSNTGELF
clone size: NA; V gene: TRBV25-1; CDR3 protein: ASRVQGDTGELF
clone size: NA; V gene: TRBV28; CDR3 protein: ASRGPNSNQPQH
clone size: few; V gene: TRBV4-2; CDR3 protein: ASSQRQSYEQY
clone size: NA; V gene: TRBV7-3; CDR3 protein: ASSLGSGDRVYEQF
clone size: NA; V gene: TRBV3-1/TRBV3-2; CDR3 protein: ASSQPGLAVDEQF
clone size: once; V gene: TRBV19; CDR3 protein: ASTLRQPNSPLH
clone size: NA; V gene: TRBV7-3; CDR3 protein: ASSLRDNTDTQY
clone size: NA; V gene: TRBV6-1; CDR3 protein: ASSEGRRAVNTGELF
clone size: NA; V gene: TRBV18; CDR3 protein: ASSPQRTGLDEQY
clone size: few; V gene: TRBV9; CDR3 protein: ASSVGLAGPDTQY
clone size: NA; V gene: TRBV19; CDR3 protein: ATHNRGRLAEAF
clone size: NA; V gene: TRBV5-6; CDR3 protein: ASSKQGAGNSPLH
clone size: NA; V gene: TRBV30; CDR3 protein: ASTTSGKGNEQF
clone size: NA; V gene: TRBV30; CDR3 protein: AWSSGLGGYT
clone size: NA; V gene: TRBV4-1; CDR3 protein: ASTQGRAPGREQY
clone size: NA; V gene: TRBV2; CDR3 protein: ASSSLGGGETQY
clone size: NA; V gene: TRBV19; CDR3 protein: ASSTSGGSLRVQF
clone size: NA; V gene: TRBV3-1/TRBV3-2; CDR3 protein: ASSQPGLAENQETQY
clone size: NA; V gene: TRBV7-7; CDR3 protein: ASSLSRESSHEQF
clone size: few; V gene: TRBV27; CDR3 protein: ASSSLAGLSYEQY
clone size: NA; V gene: TRBV19; CDR3 protein: ASSFIRDSEQY
clone size: few; V gene: TRBV30; CDR3 protein: AWSKRDRVVF
clone size: NA; V gene: TRBV19; CDR3 protein: ASGDRVTVSGTEAF
clone size: NA; V gene: TRBV7-9; CDR3 protein: ASSQGLRNNEQF
clone size: NA; V gene: TRBV7-9; CDR3 protein: ASSPPPGQPQH
clone size: few; V gene: TRBV7-2; CDR3 protein: ASSLAGQGTGYGYT
clone size: NA; V gene: TRBV5-4; CDR3 protein: ASSLTSGPREEQY
clone size: NA; V gene: TRBV6-4; CDR3 protein: ASSEVLAEGKLF
clone size: NA; V gene: TRBV29-1; CDR3 protein: SARTGPNSPLH
clone size: NA; V gene: TRBV19; CDR3 protein: ASSIGEPYSNQPQH
clone size: NA; V gene: TRBV7-3; CDR3 protein: ASSPTTSGSTRRTGELF